This T cell receptor beta chain was profiled in a study of cytomegalovirus exposure and HLA in healthy donors. Study overall: Inside one of the first data releases sat tens of millions of unique TCRs taken from HLA-typed donors.

The study sampled nominally healthy donors, though unrecorded immune exposures were likely. Remarks on this clone: Its cognate antigen is unknown.

Study observations and caveats: More clonal expansion characterized HLA-associated TCR beta chains than equally common others in a later analysis.

The CDR3 is made up of 13 amino acids. Germline V gives CDR1 LNHDA, CDR2 SQIVND (reference sequence). Trimming left V 1 base short and J 1 base short, with 4 bases between. The PCR was carried out with 60 Vbeta primers and 13 Jbeta primers. The repertoire was sequenced with immunoSEQ multiplex PCR; TCRdb's copy has only in-frame clones and lacks some. There are about 130,000 clones in the sample; over 60% occur only once, and around 13% lies in the top ten. The sequenced sample consisted of PBMCs. This sequence joins TRBV19 and TRBJ1-1; D is unresolved. This receptor was obtained from an older woman in good health and CMV-seropositive. CDR3 in amino acids: CASSIAQNTEAFF. The DNA for the CDR3 is TGTGCCAGTAGTATAGCACAGAACACTGAAGCTTTCTTT.